The rows below give T cell receptor beta chains drawn from one sample of a study of regulatory T cells in long-lasting Graves disease. TCRdb redid the calling of the multiplex PCR reads with MiXCR, one entry per CDR3 protein. The sample shows roughly 400,000 distinct CDR3 sequences, roughly 17% of them seen only once. These same records also appear under a second study, on T cells in Graves' hyperthyroidism and ophthalmopathy.

The sequenced sample was peripheral blood mononuclear cells (PBMCs), obtained at new diagnosis, from a patient treated with antithyroid drugs. These receptors all come from a woman between 18 and 29 years old with Graves disease. Both conserved end residues are part of each CDR3. Fields, in order: CDR3 DNA, CDR3 protein, V gene, D gene, clone size, J gene. D genes are given only for firm matches. The size field is filled for only some rows; it gives once, few, many or a size class.

CDR3nt: TGCAGCGTTGAAGCGGGGGGGGCTGGGGCTTTCTTT
CDR3aa: CSVEAGGAGAFF
v_gene: TRBV29-1
d_gene: NA
abundance: NA
j_gene: TRBJ1-1

CDR3nt: TGTGCCACCAGCCGAGACAGCCGAGGGAATCAGCCCCAGCATTTT
CDR3aa: CATSRDSRGNQPQHF
v_gene: TRBV15
d_gene: NA
abundance: few
j_gene: TRBJ1-5

CDR3nt: TGCAGTGCTAAAGATTTTGCAAGCGGGGTCGCCACTGAAGCTTTCTTT
CDR3aa: CSAKDFASGVATEAFF
v_gene: TRBV20-1
d_gene: NA
abundance: NA
j_gene: TRBJ1-1

CDR3nt: TGTGCCAGCAGTTTCGGGACAGGGGCATCTGGGGCCAACGTCCTGACTTTC
CDR3aa: CASSFGTGASGANVLTF
v_gene: TRBV12-3/TRBV12-4
d_gene: TRBD1
abundance: many
j_gene: TRBJ2-6

CDR3nt: TGTGCCAGCAGCCAAGCCCCAAGGACAGGCGTCCCATACAATGAGCAGTTCTTC
CDR3aa: CASSQAPRTGVPYNEQFF
v_gene: TRBV14
d_gene: TRBD1
abundance: NA
j_gene: TRBJ2-1

CDR3nt: TGTGCCAGCAGTTACTCTGGACGGGCGAATTCACCCCTCCACTTT
CDR3aa: CASSYSGRANSPLHF
v_gene: TRBV6-5
d_gene: NA
abundance: many
j_gene: TRBJ1-6

CDR3nt: TGTGCCATAGGTTCTGTAGAAGGGGACGAGCAGTACTTC
CDR3aa: CAIGSVEGDEQYF
v_gene: TRBV15
d_gene: NA
abundance: few
j_gene: TRBJ2-7

CDR3nt: TGTGCCAGCAAGCCGGGGGATCGGAACACCGGGGAGCTGTTTTTT
CDR3aa: CASKPGDRNTGELFF
v_gene: TRBV12-3/TRBV12-4
d_gene: NA
abundance: many
j_gene: TRBJ2-2

CDR3nt: TGTGCCAGCAGTGAGGGGGGGGCACTTAATTCACCCCTCCACTTT
CDR3aa: CASSEGGALNSPLHF
v_gene: TRBV6-1
d_gene: NA
abundance: NA
j_gene: TRBJ1-6

CDR3nt: TGTGCCAGCAGCCAACGACGTGCCCAAGCTTTCTTT
CDR3aa: CASSQRRAQAFF
v_gene: TRBV3-1
d_gene: NA
abundance: few
j_gene: TRBJ1-1

CDR3nt: TGTGCCACCAGTGGTACCGGGACAGGGGATCATCTCCAAGAGACCCAGTACTTC
CDR3aa: CATSGTGTGDHLQETQYF
v_gene: TRBV24-1
d_gene: TRBD1
abundance: many
j_gene: TRBJ2-5

CDR3nt: TGCAGTGCTAGAGGTAGCGGGGGGCATTCGGATGAAAAACTGTTTTTT
CDR3aa: CSARGSGGHSDEKLFF
v_gene: TRBV20-1
d_gene: NA
abundance: many
j_gene: TRBJ1-4

CDR3nt: TGTGCCAGCAGTAACCTCGACGCCTTGGCGCAGTTCTTC
CDR3aa: CASSNLDALAQFF
v_gene: TRBV5-4
d_gene: NA
abundance: few
j_gene: TRBJ2-1

CDR3nt: TGTGCCAGCACCTCTCCGATCGCGTCTGAAGCTTTCTTT
CDR3aa: CASTSPIASEAFF
v_gene: TRBV6-1
d_gene: NA
abundance: few
j_gene: TRBJ1-1

CDR3nt: TGTGCCAGCAGCCCCATAGCGGGAGACGGTGAGCAGTTCTTC
CDR3aa: CASSPIAGDGEQFF
v_gene: TRBV7-2
d_gene: TRBD2
abundance: NA
j_gene: TRBJ2-1

CDR3nt: TGTGCCAGCAGTTACGTCACCGGGGGGCGAATTAAGAATGAGCAGTTCTTC
CDR3aa: CASSYVTGGRIKNEQFF
v_gene: TRBV28
d_gene: NA
abundance: few
j_gene: TRBJ2-1

CDR3nt: TGTGCCAGCAGTTTAGCGGGAGGGCTCGGCGATACGCAGTATTTT
CDR3aa: CASSLAGGLGDTQYF
v_gene: TRBV28
d_gene: TRBD2
abundance: few
j_gene: TRBJ2-3

CDR3nt: TGTGCCAGCAGTTTTACGGCCCGAAGGGAGACCCAGTACTTC
CDR3aa: CASSFTARRETQYF
v_gene: TRBV28
d_gene: NA
abundance: many
j_gene: TRBJ2-5

CDR3nt: TGTGCCACCAGTGGAGTGTGGGACTACAATGAGCAGTTCTTC
CDR3aa: CATSGVWDYNEQFF
v_gene: TRBV24-1
d_gene: NA
abundance: NA
j_gene: TRBJ2-1

CDR3nt: TGTGCCAGCAGTGAAACGGGGAATTGGGGCTACACCTTC
CDR3aa: CASSETGNWGYTF
v_gene: TRBV2
d_gene: NA
abundance: few
j_gene: TRBJ1-2

CDR3nt: TGTGCCAGCAGCTTAGACGGACTACTCGAGCAGTACTTC
CDR3aa: CASSLDGLLEQYF
v_gene: TRBV11-3
d_gene: NA
abundance: few
j_gene: TRBJ2-7

CDR3nt: TGTGCCAGCAGCTTCGACAGGGAGGGCTACACCTTC
CDR3aa: CASSFDREGYTF
v_gene: TRBV5-4
d_gene: TRBD1
abundance: few
j_gene: TRBJ1-2

CDR3nt: TGCGCCAGCAGCTTGTTGGATTTCGACCCAATAGAGCAGTACTTC
CDR3aa: CASSLLDFDPIEQYF
v_gene: TRBV5-1
d_gene: NA
abundance: many
j_gene: TRBJ2-7

CDR3nt: TGTGCCAGCAGCCACGACAGGGGTCAGCCCCAGCATTTT
CDR3aa: CASSHDRGQPQHF
v_gene: TRBV3-1
d_gene: TRBD1
abundance: many
j_gene: TRBJ1-5

CDR3nt: TGTGCCAGCAGCTTAGCCCAGCGGGGTTGGGAGACCCAGTACTTC
CDR3aa: CASSLAQRGWETQYF
v_gene: TRBV7-8
d_gene: TRBD2
abundance: NA
j_gene: TRBJ2-5

CDR3nt: TGTGCCACCAGTGACCCCGGGACACCTGAAGCTTTCTTT
CDR3aa: CATSDPGTPEAFF
v_gene: TRBV24-1
d_gene: NA
abundance: NA
j_gene: TRBJ1-1

CDR3nt: TGCGCCAGCAGCCAAGGATCTAGCGGGAGTGTCACAGATACGCAGTATTTT
CDR3aa: CASSQGSSGSVTDTQYF
v_gene: TRBV4-1
d_gene: TRBD2
abundance: NA
j_gene: TRBJ2-3